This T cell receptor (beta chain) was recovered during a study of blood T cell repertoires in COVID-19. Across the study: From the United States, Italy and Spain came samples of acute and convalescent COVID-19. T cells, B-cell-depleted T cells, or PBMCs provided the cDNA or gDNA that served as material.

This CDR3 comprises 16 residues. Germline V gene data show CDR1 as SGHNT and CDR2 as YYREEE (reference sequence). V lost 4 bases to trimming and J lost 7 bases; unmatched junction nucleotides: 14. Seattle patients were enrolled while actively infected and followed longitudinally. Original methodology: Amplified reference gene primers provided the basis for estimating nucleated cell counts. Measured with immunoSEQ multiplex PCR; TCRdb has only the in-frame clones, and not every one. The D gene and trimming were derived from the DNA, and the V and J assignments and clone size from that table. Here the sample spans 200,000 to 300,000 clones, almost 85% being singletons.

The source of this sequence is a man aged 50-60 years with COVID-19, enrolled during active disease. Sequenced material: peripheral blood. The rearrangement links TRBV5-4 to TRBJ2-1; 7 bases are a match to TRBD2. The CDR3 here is CASSGGGLAASNEQFF. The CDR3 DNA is TGTGCCAGCAGCGGGGGGGGGTTAGCGGCGTCGAATGAGCAGTTCTTC.